Included here is one TCR beta chain sequence, with context. Its antigen is undetermined. This may arise from a read error, as a much more abundant clone is one base away. The TCR beta profiling, which covered VDJ combination and CDR3 sequence, was carried out using genomic DNA as the template. Via MiXCR, TCRdb re-called the reads, giving one row per CDR3 protein. The data contain roughly 500,000 distinct CDR3 sequences, around a third of them singletons. This entry belongs to a study of CD8+CD57+ T cells in acquired aplastic anemia. Sequencing involved patients with CD8+CD57+ cell expansion previously shown by flow cytometry. General study results and limits: In common between the patients and the controls were twenty-nine CD8+ CDR3 sequences.

This receptor was identified in a human donor with aplastic anemia. Sequencing was carried out using sorted CD4+, CD8+, or CD8+CD57+ T cells (not recorded which) from PBMCs.

The CDR3 DNA follows: TGTGCCATCAGTGAAGCGGGGGCGAGCACCGGGGAGCTGTTTTTT. Its protein product is CAISEAGASTGELFF. The rearrangement links TRBV10-3 to TRBJ2-2; the match to TRBD2 covers 8 bases. The CDR3 sequence is 15 residues long. In germline, CDR1 is ENHRY, CDR2 SYGVKD. J gave up 4 bases and V 3 bases, and 4 bases lay outside the gene matches.